Listed below are T cell receptor beta chains from one sample, sequenced in a study of cytomegalovirus exposure and HLA in healthy donors. Only in-frame clones appear in the TCRdb table, and some are missing; sequencing was by immunoSEQ multiplex PCR. Among approximately 85,000 clones listed, 72% were seen once. The sequencing input was PBMCs. The source of these receptors is a middle-aged woman in good health and CMV-seropositive. CDR3s include the opening cysteine and the closing phenylalanine or tryptophan. D genes are given only for firm matches. Expanded clones are given a class, and other clones once, few, many or no size at all.

j_call: TRBJ1-5
v_call: TRBV9
clone_size: .
d_call: .
cdr3_nt: TGTGCCAGCAGCTCGGGACAAAATAGCAATCAGCCCCAGCATTTT
cdr3_aa: CASSSGQNSNQPQHF

j_call: TRBJ2-7
v_call: TRBV7-2
clone_size: .
d_call: .
cdr3_nt: TGTGCCAGCAGCTTAAACAGGGACTACGAGCAGTACTTC
cdr3_aa: CASSLNRDYEQYF

j_call: TRBJ2-5
v_call: TRBV11-2
clone_size: .
d_call: TRBD1
cdr3_nt: TGTGCCAGCAGCCCGGTCCCAGGGGGCCAAGAGACCCAGTACTTC
cdr3_aa: CASSPVPGGQETQYF

j_call: TRBJ2-1
v_call: TRBV10-2
clone_size: .
d_call: TRBD2
cdr3_nt: TGCGCCAGCAGCATACTAGCGGGAGGGAATGAGCAGTTCTTC
cdr3_aa: CASSILAGGNEQFF

j_call: TRBJ2-1
v_call: TRBV2
clone_size: .
d_call: .
cdr3_nt: TGTGCCAGCAGTGGGTTGAGGACTCCGTTCTTC
cdr3_aa: CASSGLRTPFF

j_call: TRBJ1-1
v_call: TRBV5-6
clone_size: .
d_call: .
cdr3_nt: TGTGCCAGCAGCTTGGGGGGCCTGGGGAACACTGAAGCTTTCTTT
cdr3_aa: CASSLGGLGNTEAFF

j_call: TRBJ2-7
v_call: TRBV4-3
clone_size: few
d_call: TRBD1
cdr3_nt: TGCGCCAGCAGCCAAGATCAAGCAGGGGGCTACGAGCAGTACTTC
cdr3_aa: CASSQDQAGGYEQYF

j_call: TRBJ2-1
v_call: TRBV27
clone_size: .
d_call: TRBD2
cdr3_nt: TGTGCCAGCAGTCCGACGGCTAGCGGGAGTAGCAATGAGCAGTTCTTC
cdr3_aa: CASSPTASGSSNEQFF

j_call: TRBJ2-7
v_call: TRBV28
clone_size: once
d_call: .
cdr3_nt: TGTGCCAGCAGTTTCCTGACAGACTCCTACGAGCAGTACTTC
cdr3_aa: CASSFLTDSYEQYF

j_call: TRBJ1-4
v_call: TRBV5-8
clone_size: .
d_call: .
cdr3_nt: TGTGCCAGCAGCTTGGGCCACCCAGTAGAAAAACTGTTTTTT
cdr3_aa: CASSLGHPVEKLFF

j_call: TRBJ1-2
v_call: TRBV4-2
clone_size: .
d_call: .
cdr3_nt: TGTGCCAGCAGCCAAGATGAGAGGGACTCTGGCTACACCTTC
cdr3_aa: CASSQDERDSGYTF

j_call: TRBJ2-2
v_call: TRBV19
clone_size: .
d_call: .
cdr3_nt: TGTGCCAGTAGTATAGCTGGCAGGACGAACACCGGGGAGCTGTTTTTT
cdr3_aa: CASSIAGRTNTGELFF

j_call: TRBJ2-1
v_call: TRBV5-6
clone_size: .
d_call: TRBD2
cdr3_nt: TGTGCCAGCAGCTTGGGGGTACGAGGGAGGGTCGGTGAGCAGTTCTTC
cdr3_aa: CASSLGVRGRVGEQFF

j_call: TRBJ2-2
v_call: TRBV7-2
clone_size: few
d_call: .
cdr3_nt: TGTGCCAGCAGCCCGCCCTTGGGGGGAGGAAACACCGGGGAGCTGTTTTTT
cdr3_aa: CASSPPLGGGNTGELFF

j_call: TRBJ1-5
v_call: TRBV5-1
clone_size: .
d_call: TRBD1
cdr3_nt: TGCGCCAGCAGCTTGGCGCCGGTGGGACAGGGGAACGATCAGCCCCAGCATTTT
cdr3_aa: CASSLAPVGQGNDQPQHF

j_call: TRBJ2-1
v_call: TRBV5-1
clone_size: .
d_call: .
cdr3_nt: TGCGCCAGCAGCTTGTCTCTTTACTCCTACAATGAGCAGTTCTTC
cdr3_aa: CASSLSLYSYNEQFF

j_call: TRBJ2-5
v_call: TRBV27
clone_size: .
d_call: .
cdr3_nt: TGTGCCAGCAGTTTATCCAGGGGTGGGACCCAGTACTTC
cdr3_aa: CASSLSRGGTQYF

j_call: TRBJ2-5
v_call: TRBV7-7
clone_size: .
d_call: .
cdr3_nt: TGTGCTAGCAGCCCGGGACATCAAGAGACCCAGTACTTC
cdr3_aa: CASSPGHQETQYF

j_call: TRBJ1-5
v_call: TRBV5-3
clone_size: .
d_call: TRBD1
cdr3_nt: TGTGCCAGAAGCTTAGCCGACAGGGGTCAGCCCCAGCATTTT
cdr3_aa: CARSLADRGQPQHF

j_call: TRBJ2-2
v_call: TRBV30
clone_size: .
d_call: TRBD2
cdr3_nt: TGTGCCTGGGGACGGAAGGGACTAGCTGGGGGGGAGCTGTTTTTT
cdr3_aa: CAWGRKGLAGGELFF

j_call: TRBJ2-3
v_call: TRBV6-5
clone_size: .
d_call: .
cdr3_nt: TGTGCCAACCAGGGAGCTAGCGCCGATACGCAGTATTTT
cdr3_aa: CANQGASADTQYF

j_call: TRBJ1-5
v_call: TRBV7-2
clone_size: .
d_call: .
cdr3_nt: TGTGCCAGCAGTCCCGACAGTTTGAGCAATCAGCCCCAGCATTTT
cdr3_aa: CASSPDSLSNQPQHF

j_call: TRBJ2-7
v_call: TRBV2
clone_size: .
d_call: .
cdr3_nt: TGTGCCAGCAGCGCTACCGGGGCCTACGAGCAGTACTTC
cdr3_aa: CASSATGAYEQYF

j_call: TRBJ2-3
v_call: TRBV11-2
clone_size: .
d_call: .
cdr3_nt: TGTGCCAGCAGCTTAGTTTTTCGAGATACGCAGTATTTT
cdr3_aa: CASSLVFRDTQYF

j_call: TRBJ1-1
v_call: TRBV6-1
clone_size: .
d_call: TRBD1
cdr3_nt: TGTGCCAGCACCTTGACGGACAGGGGGCGGGGAGCTTTCTTT
cdr3_aa: CASTLTDRGRGAFF

j_call: TRBJ2-5
v_call: TRBV7-9
clone_size: .
d_call: TRBD2
cdr3_nt: TGTGCCAGCAGCCCTTCTAGCGGGAGCGAGGAGACCCAGTACTTC
cdr3_aa: CASSPSSGSEETQYF

j_call: TRBJ2-7
v_call: TRBV7-9
clone_size: .
d_call: .
cdr3_nt: TGTGCCAGCAGCCAGGCCGGAGGAGAAAGGTACTTC
cdr3_aa: CASSQAGGERYF

j_call: TRBJ2-3
v_call: TRBV5-1
clone_size: .
d_call: TRBD1
cdr3_nt: TGCGCCAGCAGCTCCGGGACAGGGGCAGATACGCAGTATTTT
cdr3_aa: CASSSGTGADTQYF

j_call: TRBJ2-3
v_call: TRBV28
clone_size: .
d_call: TRBD2
cdr3_nt: TGTGCCAGCACCGGGAGCAGGGATACTCGAGGGGAGGGGCAGTATTTT
cdr3_aa: CASTGSRDTRGEGQYF

j_call: TRBJ1-1
v_call: TRBV6-5
clone_size: .
d_call: .
cdr3_nt: TGTGCCACCCGTTGGGGCCCGGACACTGAAGCTTTCTTT
cdr3_aa: CATRWGPDTEAFF

j_call: TRBJ2-7
v_call: TRBV6-4
clone_size: once
d_call: .
cdr3_nt: TGTGCCAGCAGAGGGGTTATCTACCATGGCCACGAGCAGTACTTC
cdr3_aa: CASRGVIYHGHEQYF

j_call: TRBJ2-2
v_call: TRBV5-1
clone_size: .
d_call: .
cdr3_nt: TGCGCCAGCAGCTTGGCGGCAGGGAACACCGGGGAGCTGTTTTTT
cdr3_aa: CASSLAAGNTGELFF

j_call: TRBJ2-3
v_call: TRBV19
clone_size: .
d_call: TRBD1
cdr3_nt: TGTGCCAGTAACCCGGGACAGGGCACAGATACGCAGTATTTT
cdr3_aa: CASNPGQGTDTQYF

j_call: TRBJ2-1
v_call: TRBV30
clone_size: .
d_call: .
cdr3_nt: TGTGCCTGGAGTGTGACTAGCAATGAGCAGTTCTTC
cdr3_aa: CAWSVTSNEQFF

j_call: TRBJ1-1
v_call: TRBV2
clone_size: once
d_call: .
cdr3_nt: TGTGCCAGCACCCCGATACAGGGAGCGTACACTGAAGCTTTCTTT
cdr3_aa: CASTPIQGAYTEAFF

j_call: TRBJ2-5
v_call: TRBV19
clone_size: .
d_call: .
cdr3_nt: TGTGCCAGTAGTATTGACCTCGTAGCAAGAAAGACCCAGTACTTC
cdr3_aa: CASSIDLVARKTQYF

j_call: TRBJ1-3
v_call: TRBV30
clone_size: .
d_call: .
cdr3_nt: TGTGCCTGGTGGCAGGGCCCTCCTGTCTCCTCTGGAAACACCATATATTTT
cdr3_aa: CAWWQGPPVSSGNTIYF